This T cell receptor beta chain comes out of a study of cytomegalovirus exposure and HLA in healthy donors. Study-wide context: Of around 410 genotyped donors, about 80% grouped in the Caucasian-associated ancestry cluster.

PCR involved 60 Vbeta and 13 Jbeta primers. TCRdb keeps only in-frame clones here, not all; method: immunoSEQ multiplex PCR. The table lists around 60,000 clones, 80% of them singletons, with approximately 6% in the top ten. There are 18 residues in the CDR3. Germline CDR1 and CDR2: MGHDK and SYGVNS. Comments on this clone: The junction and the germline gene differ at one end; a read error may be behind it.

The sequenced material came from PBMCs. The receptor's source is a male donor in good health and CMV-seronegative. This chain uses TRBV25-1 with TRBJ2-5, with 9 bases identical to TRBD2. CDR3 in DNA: TGTGCCAGCAGTGCGGGGGGGGAAGCGGGGGGACCCCAAGGGACCCAGTACTTC. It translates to CASSAGGEAGGPQGTQYF.